Following are 29 T cell receptor beta chains from one sample sequenced in a study of shared clonotypes between healthy human individuals (dated by TCRdb to the early 2020s). The method behind the library was the immunoSEQ multiplex PCR assay. In TCRdb, the immuneACCESS table is reduced to in-frame sequences with V and J assigned. These tables do not hold every clone; where another copy was compared, an unresolved V gene accounts for under half, and the others remain unexplained. The sample records millions of clones, just over 90% of which are singletons. The ten largest clones take up about 1.5% of the sample. CD8 naive samples were CD45RO-negative cells positively selected for CCR7, giving a CD45RA+CCR7+ population that excluded TemRA cells. The sample consisted of naive CD8+ T cells from PBMCs. The sample's cell subset or site, from its label and the paper: CD45RA+CCR7+. These receptors came from a man younger than 35 in good health. Some clones in this sample may be carry-over from other donors' samples.

The V gene is TRBV19, the J gene TRBJ1-5; 12 bases are a match to TRBD1. Germline CDR1 and CDR2: LNHDA and SQIVND (reference sequence). The CDR3 contains 17 residues. V shed 4 bases and J 8 bases; nucleotides not matched to a gene: 12. CDR3 in DNA: TGTGCCAGTAGTAACCGGGACAGGGGGCCCGTTTTTGAGCCCCAGCATTTT. It encodes CASSNRDRGPVFEPQHF. Based on the CDR3 plus reference TRBV19 and TRBJ1-5, the full variable domain is DGGITQSPKYLFRKEGQNVTLSCEQNLNHDAMYWYRQDPGQGLRLIYYSQIVNDFQKGDIAEGYSVSREKKESFPLTVTSAQKNPTAFYLCASSNRDRGPVFEPQHFGDGTRLSIL.

This clone was seen only once. This chain connects TRBV4-1 to TRBJ2-4; possible D gene TRBD1, 5 bases. This CDR3 is built from 15 residues. Trimming removed 0 bases at V and 7 bases at J, with 13 bases between. The germline V gene encodes CDR1 MGHRA and CDR2 YSYEKL. The CDR3 sequence is CASSQDNGRANIQYF. The CDR3 DNA sequence: TGCGCCAGCAGCCAAGATAATGGCAGGGCGAACATTCAGTACTTC.

This rearrangement joins TRBV7-9 to TRBJ1-1, with D unresolved. The CDR3 has 14 amino acids. Per the germline V gene, CDR1 is SEHNR and CDR2 is FQNEAQ (reference sequence). V lost 4 bases and J 1 base, leaving 10 bases between the germline ends. CDR3 nucleotide sequence: TGTGCCAGCAGCTCCGGAAGCAGGAACACTGAAGCTTTCTTT. Its protein product is CASSSGSRNTEAFF.

In DNA, the CDR3 is TGTGCCACCCGACTAGCGGGGAACCAAGAGACCCAGTACTTC. Translated: CATRLAGNQETQYF. The rearrangement joins TRBV28 to TRBJ2-5; TRBD2 matches at 11 bases. With 10 bases clipped from V and 0 bases from J, the junction kept 4 bases outside the gene matches. Germline CDR1 MDHEN, CDR2 SYDVKM. CDR3 size: 14 residues.

V gene TRBV27 combines with J gene TRBJ2-2; D unresolved. There are 10 residues in the CDR3. Germline V gene data show CDR1 as MNHEY and CDR2 as SMNVEV (reference sequence). V lost 8 bases and J lost 8, with 6 bases in between. This CDR3 is CASGQGELFF. CDR3 coding DNA: TGTGCCAGCGGCCAGGGGGAGCTGTTTTTT.

The chain combines TRBV15 with TRBJ2-5; a weak D match, TRBD1 (6 bases). Trimming left V 9 bases short and J 1 base short, with 12 bases between. The CDR3 consists of 13 residues. The germline CDR1 and CDR2 sequences are LNHNV and YYDKDF (reference sequence). The CDR3 is CATRGQSQETQYF. The CDR3 region has the DNA TGTGCCACACGCGGACAGTCCCAAGAGACCCAGTACTTC.

The V and J genes are TRBV6-5 and TRBJ1-1; D gene unclear. The CDR3 has 14 residues. Deletions cut 8 bases from V and 1 base from J, with 14 bases between. Germline CDR1 reads MNHEY; CDR2 reads SVGAGI. In nucleotides, the CDR3 is TGTGCCAGCTTTTTTTATAGTACGAACACTGAAGCTTTCTTT. Amino acid sequence: CASFFYSTNTEAFF.

The chain has TRBV27 and TRBJ2-7; 9 bases map to TRBD1. Trimming at V came to 6 bases and at J to 2 bases, leaving 8 bases not matched to a gene. The CDR3 covers 15 residues. The germline V gene encodes CDR1 MNHEY and CDR2 SMNVEV (reference sequence). CDR3 nucleotides: TGTGCCAGCAGGCCCACAGGGGGCGGCCCCTACGAGCAGTACTTC. Amino acid sequence: CASRPTGGGPYEQYF.

This chain links TRBV19 with TRBJ1-1, with D tentatively TRBD1 (5 bases). The CDR3 has 14 residues. V was trimmed by 1 base and J by 6 bases, leaving 12 bases between them. CDR1 LNHDA and CDR2 SQIVND come from the germline V gene (reference sequence). The CDR3 here is CASSIGGGSPEAFF. The DNA for the CDR3 is TGTGCCAGTAGTATAGGTGGGGGAAGTCCTGAAGCTTTCTTT.

The chain is built from TRBV2 and TRBJ2-7; 10 nucleotides agree with TRBD2. This CDR3 comprises 16 residues. The germline V gene has CDR1 SNHLY and CDR2 FYNNEI. V lost 10 bases and J lost 0; bases outside the gene matches: 12. CDR3 in DNA: TGTGCCACAATCAAGACTAGCGGGCCGAGCTCCTACGAGCAGTACTTC. Amino acids: CATIKTSGPSSYEQYF.

V is TRBV4-3 and J is TRBJ2-7; 7 bases map to TRBD2. The ends lost 3 bases at V and 1 base at J; junction bases unmatched: 9. The CDR3 is made up of 16 amino acids. Germline CDR1 is LGHNA and CDR2 is YSLEER. The CDR3 reads CASSQAASGSSYEQYF. The CDR3 coding sequence is TGCGCCAGCAGCCAGGCCGCTAGCGGTTCGTCCTACGAGCAGTACTTC.

This clone was counted between two and nine times. This sample includes further DNA sequences coding for the same CDR3. This sequence joins TRBV9 and TRBJ1-1, with D perhaps matching TRBD1 (5 bases). V shed 4 bases and J shed 4 bases, with 17 bases lying between them. This CDR3 region has 15 residues. Germline loops: CDR1 SGDLS, CDR2 YYNGEE. For the CDR3, the DNA is TGTGCCAGCAGCCCAGGGACGGGAGGCGGCACTGAAGCTTTCTTT. This gives the protein CASSPGTGGGTEAFF.

The chain is built from TRBV6-5 and TRBJ2-1; 7 bases agree with TRBD2. V lost 8 bases to trimming and J lost 6 bases; unmatched junction nucleotides: 10. Per germline, CDR1 MNHEY and CDR2 SVGAGI. The CDR3 is 14 amino acids. CDR3 sequence reads: CASRTGLAANEQFF. In nucleotides, the CDR3 is TGTGCCAGCCGGACGGGGCTAGCGGCCAATGAGCAGTTCTTC.

For this clone: This same CDR3 is encoded by further DNA sequences in the sample. The chain uses TRBV27 and TRBJ1-1; a weak D match, TRBD1 (5 bases). V was clipped by 1 base and J by 3 bases, with 9 bases between them. The length of the CDR3 is 14 residues. Germline V gene lookup returns CDR1 MNHEY and CDR2 SMNVEV (reference sequence). The CDR3 DNA sequence: TGTGCCAGCAGTTTATTAGGGGCAGACACTGAAGCTTTCTTT. Encoded protein: CASSLLGADTEAFF.

This chain connects TRBV16 to TRBJ2-7; D uncertain. The CDR3 covers 14 residues. Trimming left V 0 bases short and J 1 base short, with 7 bases between. CDR1 KGHSY and CDR2 FQNENV come from the germline V gene. CDR3 in amino acids: CASSQSGDSYEQYF. The DNA for the CDR3 is TGTGCCAGCAGCCAATCTGGCGATTCCTACGAGCAGTACTTC.

A word on this clone: In the same sample, other DNA sequences code for this CDR3. The chain joins TRBV27 to TRBJ1-2; a weak D match, TRBD1 (5 bases). The CDR3 runs 13 residues. The V and J ends lost 5 bases and 4 bases respectively, with 11 bases between them. Germline CDR1 MNHEY, CDR2 SMNVEV (reference sequence). The CDR3 DNA reads TGTGCCAGCAGTGGGGGGTCCTCCTATGGCTACACCTTC. Amino acid sequence: CASSGGSSYGYTF.

DNA for the CDR3: TGTGCCACCAGCAGAGATCGTAACTCTGGAAACACCATATATTTT. It encodes CATSRDRNSGNTIYF. The chain is built from TRBV15 and TRBJ1-3; no firm D call. CDR1 is LNHNV, CDR2 YYDKDF, per germline (reference sequence). Trimming shortened V by 0 bases and J by 0 bases, and 6 bases separated the two germline ends. This CDR3 is built from 15 residues.

CDR3 sequence (DNA): TGTGCCAGCAGCCAAGATACGACAGGGAGCTCCTACAATGAGCAGTTCTTC. Encoded protein: CASSQDTTGSSYNEQFF. V and J are TRBV4-2 and TRBJ2-1, with 7 bases fitting TRBD1. The CDR3 loop spans 17 amino acids. Per the germline V gene, CDR1 is LGHNA and CDR2 is YNFKEQ. V shed 0 bases and J 0 bases; nucleotides not matched to a gene: 5.

Comment on this clone: The junction shows a germline mismatch at one end, possibly a read error. This chain links TRBV27 with TRBJ2-1, with D possibly TRBD1 on 6 matching bases. Germline CDR1 MNHEY, CDR2 SMNVEV (reference sequence). The CDR3 spans 13 residues. The CDR3 here is CASRGDIIPSHIF. CDR3 in DNA: TGTGCCAGCAGGGGGGACATTATCCCGTCGCACATCTTC.

The rearrangement links TRBV28 to TRBJ2-3; D is ambiguous. V was clipped by 6 bases and J by 0 bases, with 16 bases between them. There are 16 residues in the CDR3. Per germline, CDR1 MDHEN and CDR2 SYDVKM. In nucleotides, the CDR3 is TGTGCCAGCAGCCTAAGCGCAGGCGATAGCACAGATACGCAGTATTTT. Translation gives CASSLSAGDSTDTQYF.

The V call is TRBV5-4, the J call TRBJ2-7; 8 bases align to TRBD1. V dropped 1 base and J dropped 2; count of bases not matched to a gene: 8. CDR1 is SGHNT and CDR2 is YYREEE in the germline V gene (reference sequence). The CDR3 is 16 amino acids. CDR3 DNA sequence: TGTGCCAGCAGCTTGAGTCGGGGGACAGGAGCCTACGAGCAGTACTTC. This sequence encodes CASSLSRGTGAYEQYF.

Comment on this clone: Because the CDR3's place on the DNA is in doubt, the DNA is left out and the CDR3 is given as listed by TCRdb. The chain has TRBV28 and TRBJ2-1. The germline V gene has CDR1 MDHEN and CDR2 SYDVKM. The CDR3 length is 15 residues, termini included. CDR3 sequence: CASSSSIWSYNEQFF.

This clone came up once. The DNA of the CDR3 is TGTGCCAGCACCTCCCTCCCCCCAGGACCCATGAACACTGAAGCTTTCTTT. Amino acids: CASTSLPPGPMNTEAFF. The chain combines TRBV5-4 with TRBJ1-1, with no clear D. Germline V gene lookup returns CDR1 SGHNT and CDR2 YYREEE (reference sequence). The V end lost 6 bases, the J end lost 0 bases, and 21 bases lay between the germline ends. The CDR3 contains 17 residues.

V usage is TRBV6-5 and J usage is TRBJ2-2, with 9 bases aligning to TRBD1. CDR1 is MNHEY, CDR2 SVGAGI, per germline. V gave up 6 bases and J gave up 1 base; unmatched junction bases: 3. The CDR3 loop spans 15 amino acids. CDR3: CASRRDRVNTGELFF. The CDR3 DNA reads as TGTGCCAGCAGACGGGACAGGGTGAACACCGGGGAGCTGTTTTTT.

The rearrangement links TRBV5-5 to TRBJ1-1, with TRBD1 as a possible D gene (5 bases). Per germline, CDR1 SGHKS and CDR2 YYEKEE (reference sequence). The CDR3 is 14 amino acids. With 0 bases removed from V and 3 bases from J, the gap between germline ends came to 9 bases. The CDR3 loop reads CASSLVGDYTEAFF. The DNA of the CDR3 is TGTGCCAGCAGCTTGGTGGGGGACTACACTGAAGCTTTCTTT.

The chain has TRBV5-6 and TRBJ2-1, with TRBD1 matching over 7 bases. CDR3 size: 16 residues. Trimming removed 2 bases from V and 4 bases from J; junction bases left unmatched: 9. Germline V CDR1 and CDR2: SGHDT, YYEEEE. CDR3 sequence: CASSLGGQPTYNEQFF. CDR3 nucleotide sequence: TGTGCCAGCAGCTTAGGGGGACAGCCTACTTACAATGAGCAGTTCTTC.

The V and J genes are TRBV27 and TRBJ2-2; D is uncertain. CDR1 and CDR2 (germline): MNHEY, SMNVEV (reference sequence). The CDR3 loop spans 18 amino acids. V was cut by 3 bases and J by 3 bases, with 20 bases left in between. The CDR3 spells CASSFDWSGVRYTGELFF. CDR3 coding DNA: TGTGCCAGCAGTTTTGACTGGTCGGGCGTGAGGTACACCGGGGAGCTGTTTTTT.

The chain joins TRBV4-1 to TRBJ2-5, with D unclear. The germline V gene has CDR1 MGHRA and CDR2 YSYEKL. V shed 0 bases and J shed 0 bases, with 8 bases lying between them. This CDR3 is 15 amino acids long. This chain's CDR3 is CASSQDYRDQETQYF. The CDR3 nucleotides are TGCGCCAGCAGCCAAGATTATAGGGACCAAGAGACCCAGTACTTC.

The J gene is TRBJ2-3, the V gene TRBV27; 9 nucleotides line up with TRBD1. Trimming removed 3 bases from V and 6 bases from J; junction bases left unmatched: 7. The CDR3 is made up of 15 amino acids. Germline assignment: CDR1 MNHEY and CDR2 SMNVEV (reference sequence). CDR3 protein: CASSFGTGLLDTQYF. The CDR3 bases are TGTGCCAGCAGTTTCGGGACAGGGCTATTGGATACGCAGTATTTT.